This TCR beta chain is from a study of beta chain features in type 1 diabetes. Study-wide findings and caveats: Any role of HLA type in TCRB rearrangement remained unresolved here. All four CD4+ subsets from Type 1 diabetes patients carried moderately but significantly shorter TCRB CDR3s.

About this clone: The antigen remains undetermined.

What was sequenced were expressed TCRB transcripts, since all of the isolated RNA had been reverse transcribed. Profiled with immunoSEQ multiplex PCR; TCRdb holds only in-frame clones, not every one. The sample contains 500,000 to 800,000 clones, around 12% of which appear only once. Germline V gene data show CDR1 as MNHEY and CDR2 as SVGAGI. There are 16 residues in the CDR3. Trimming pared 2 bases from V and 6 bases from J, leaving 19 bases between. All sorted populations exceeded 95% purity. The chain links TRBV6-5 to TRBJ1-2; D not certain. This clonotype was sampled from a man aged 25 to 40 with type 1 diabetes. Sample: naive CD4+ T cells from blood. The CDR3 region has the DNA TGTGCCAGCAGTTACACCTCAGGTTCCCGCTACGATGGCTACACCTTC. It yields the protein CASSYTSGSRYDGYTF.